This T cell receptor (beta chain) was recorded in a study of cytomegalovirus exposure and HLA in healthy donors. The overall study: A preliminary data release comprised tens of millions of unique TCRs obtained from HLA-typed donors. Study-level points and caveats: One later analysis reportedly identified an Asian-associated ancestry cluster that showed fewer N-insertions than the approximately 600-donor mean. As was reported, the HLA-A and HLA-B alleles of most subjects were accurately predicted from TCR beta sequences.

Use of 60 Vbeta and 13 Jbeta primers characterized the PCR. TCRdb keeps only in-frame clones here, not all; method: immunoSEQ multiplex PCR. Of over 90,000 clones listed, 55% to 80% were seen once; the top ten hold roughly 3.6%. A note on this clone: Its matching antigen is unknown.

In germline, CDR1 is SEHNR, CDR2 FQNEAQ (reference sequence). The CDR3 is 16 residues long. Trimming took 1 base from V and 1 from J; bases not matched to a gene: 5. The specimen sequenced was PBMCs. The TCR originated in a man aged 40-50 years in good health and CMV-seronegative. This chain connects TRBV7-9 to TRBJ1-1; 8 bases line up with TRBD1. The DNA for the CDR3 is TGTGCCAGCAGCTTAGTTGGGGGGACAGGGAACACTGAAGCTTTCTTT. It specifies CASSLVGGTGNTEAFF.